This T cell receptor beta chain was sequenced in a study of pediatric ulcerative colitis. Rectal tissue came from one to two pinch biopsies taken at colonoscopy. Control subjects, colonoscoped for suspected IBD, had macroscopically and histologically normal endoscopy. This clone was counted a single time. The antigen remains unidentified. Sequencing depth was up to 500,000 reads per sample. Generated by immunoSEQ multiplex PCR, the TCRdb table keeps only in-frame clones and is missing some. The sample includes under 15,000 clones, roughly three quarters of them seen just once. General observations from the study: Acute severe colitis showed lower rectal diversity from clonal expansions. A couple of rectal CDR3 clonotypes occurred in all ulcerative colitis patients.

What was sequenced was gut tissue. This TCR was recovered from a boy between 10 and 17 years old who was a control in a study of pediatric ulcerative colitis.

CDR3 nucleotide sequence: TGTGCCAGCAGCTTGTCGGAGGGGGCGAAACTGTTTTTT. It yields the protein CASSLSEGAKLFF. The V and J genes are TRBV5-4 and TRBJ1-4; TRBD1 matches 7 bases. V shed 1 base, J shed 11 bases, and the junction held 5 bases outside the gene matches. This CDR3 is 13 amino acids long. The germline V gene encodes CDR1 SGHNT and CDR2 YYREEE (reference sequence).